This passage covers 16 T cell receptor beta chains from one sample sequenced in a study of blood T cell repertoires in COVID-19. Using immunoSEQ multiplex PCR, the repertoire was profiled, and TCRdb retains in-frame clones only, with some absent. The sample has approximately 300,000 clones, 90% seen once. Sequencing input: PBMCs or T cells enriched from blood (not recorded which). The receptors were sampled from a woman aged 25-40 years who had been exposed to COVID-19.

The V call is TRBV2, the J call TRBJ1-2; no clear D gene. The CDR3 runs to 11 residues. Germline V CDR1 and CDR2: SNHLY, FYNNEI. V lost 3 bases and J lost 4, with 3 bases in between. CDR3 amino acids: CASSDSYGYTF. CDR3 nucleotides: TGTGCCAGCAGTGACAGCTATGGCTACACCTTC. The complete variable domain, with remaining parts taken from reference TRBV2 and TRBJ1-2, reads EPEVTQTPSHQVTQMGQEVILRCVPISNHLYFYWYRQILGQKVEFLVSFYNNEISEKSEIFDDQFSVERPDGSNFTLKIRSTKLEDSAMYFCASSDSYGYTFGSGTRLTVV.

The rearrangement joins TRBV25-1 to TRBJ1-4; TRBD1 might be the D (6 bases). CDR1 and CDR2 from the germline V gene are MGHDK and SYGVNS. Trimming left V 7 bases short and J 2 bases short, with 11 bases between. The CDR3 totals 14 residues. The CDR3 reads CASTLTGTNEKLFF. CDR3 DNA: TGTGCCAGCACCTTAACAGGGACTAATGAAAAACTGTTTTTT. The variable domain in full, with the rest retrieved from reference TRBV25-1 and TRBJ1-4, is EADIYQTPRYLVIGTGKKITLECSQTMGHDKMYWYQQDPGMELHLIHYSYGVNSTEKGDLSSESTVSRIRTEHFPLTLESARPSHTSQYLCASTLTGTNEKLFFGSGTQLSVL.

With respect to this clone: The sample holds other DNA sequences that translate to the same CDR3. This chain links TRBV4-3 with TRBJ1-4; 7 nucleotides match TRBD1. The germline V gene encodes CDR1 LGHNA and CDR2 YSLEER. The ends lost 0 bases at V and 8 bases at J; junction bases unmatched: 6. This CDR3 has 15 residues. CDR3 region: CASSQERRGWEKLFF. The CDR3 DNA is TGCGCCAGCAGCCAAGAACGCAGGGGGTGGGAAAAACTGTTTTTT.

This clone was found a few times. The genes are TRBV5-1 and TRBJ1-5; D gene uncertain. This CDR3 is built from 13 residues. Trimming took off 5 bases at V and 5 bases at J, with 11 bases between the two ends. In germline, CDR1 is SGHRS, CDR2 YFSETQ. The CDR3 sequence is CASRPTVDQPQHF. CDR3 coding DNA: TGCGCCAGCAGACCAACAGTGGATCAGCCCCAGCATTTT.

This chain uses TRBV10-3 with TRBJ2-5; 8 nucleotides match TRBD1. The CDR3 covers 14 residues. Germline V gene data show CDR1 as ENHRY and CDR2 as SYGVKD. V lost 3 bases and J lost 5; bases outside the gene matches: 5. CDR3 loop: CAISDGQGSETQYF. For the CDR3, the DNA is TGTGCCATCAGTGACGGACAGGGTTCCGAGACCCAGTACTTC.

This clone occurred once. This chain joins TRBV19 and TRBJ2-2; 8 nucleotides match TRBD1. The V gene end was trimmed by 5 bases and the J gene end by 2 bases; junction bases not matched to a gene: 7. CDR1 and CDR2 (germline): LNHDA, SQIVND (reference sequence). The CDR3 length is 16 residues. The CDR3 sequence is CASSPRTGLNTGELFF. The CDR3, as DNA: TGTGCCAGTAGTCCCCGGACAGGGCTTAACACCGGGGAGCTGTTTTTT. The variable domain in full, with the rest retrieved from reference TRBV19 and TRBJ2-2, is DGGITQSPKYLFRKEGQNVTLSCEQNLNHDAMYWYRQDPGQGLRLIYYSQIVNDFQKGDIAEGYSVSREKKESFPLTVTSAQKNPTAFYLCASSPRTGLNTGELFFGEGSRLTVL.

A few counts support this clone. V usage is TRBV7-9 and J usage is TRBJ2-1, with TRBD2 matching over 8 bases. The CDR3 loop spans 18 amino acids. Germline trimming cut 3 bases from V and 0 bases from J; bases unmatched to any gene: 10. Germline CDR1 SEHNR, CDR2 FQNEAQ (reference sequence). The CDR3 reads CASSFRPGGGSSYNEQFF. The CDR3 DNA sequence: TGTGCCAGCAGCTTTAGGCCTGGCGGGGGGAGCTCCTACAATGAGCAGTTCTTC.

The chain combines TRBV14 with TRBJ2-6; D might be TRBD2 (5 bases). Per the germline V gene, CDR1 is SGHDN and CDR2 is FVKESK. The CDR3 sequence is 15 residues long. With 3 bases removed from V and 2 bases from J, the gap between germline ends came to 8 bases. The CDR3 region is CASSQRAPGANVLTF. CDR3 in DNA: TGTGCCAGCAGCCAGCGGGCACCTGGGGCCAACGTCCTGACTTTC.

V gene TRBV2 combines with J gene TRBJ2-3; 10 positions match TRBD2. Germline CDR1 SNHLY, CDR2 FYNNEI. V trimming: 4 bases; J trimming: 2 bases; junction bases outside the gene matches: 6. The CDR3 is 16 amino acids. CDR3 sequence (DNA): TGTGCCAGCAGTGTATTAGCGGGGGGCCTCACAGATACGCAGTATTTT. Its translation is CASSVLAGGLTDTQYF.

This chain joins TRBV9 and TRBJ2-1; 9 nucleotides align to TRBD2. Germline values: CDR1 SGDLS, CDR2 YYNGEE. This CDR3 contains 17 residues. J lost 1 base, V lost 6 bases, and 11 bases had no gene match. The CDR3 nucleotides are TGTGCCAGCACGACAGGAAGTAGCGGGGGATCCTACAATGAGCAGTTCTTC. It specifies CASTTGSSGGSYNEQFF.

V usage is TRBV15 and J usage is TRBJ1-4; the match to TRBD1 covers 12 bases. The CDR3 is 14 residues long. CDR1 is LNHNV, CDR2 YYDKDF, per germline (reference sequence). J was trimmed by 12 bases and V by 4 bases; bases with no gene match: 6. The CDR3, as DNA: TGTGCCACCAGCACAGGGACAGGGGGCAGGGAACTGTTTTTT. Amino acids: CATSTGTGGRELFF.

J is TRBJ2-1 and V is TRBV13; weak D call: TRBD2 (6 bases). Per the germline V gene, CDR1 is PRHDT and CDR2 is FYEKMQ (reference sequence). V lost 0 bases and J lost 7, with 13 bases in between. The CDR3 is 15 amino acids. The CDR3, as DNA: TGTGCCAGCAGCTTAGGCCTGCGGGGAAAGAATGAGCAGTTCTTC. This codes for CASSLGLRGKNEQFF.

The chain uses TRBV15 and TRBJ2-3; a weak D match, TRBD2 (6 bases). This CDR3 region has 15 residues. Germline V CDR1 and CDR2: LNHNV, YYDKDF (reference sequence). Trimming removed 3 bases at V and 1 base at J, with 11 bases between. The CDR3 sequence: CATSRAPSGTDTQYF. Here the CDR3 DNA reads TGTGCCACCAGCAGGGCCCCTAGCGGCACAGATACGCAGTATTTT.

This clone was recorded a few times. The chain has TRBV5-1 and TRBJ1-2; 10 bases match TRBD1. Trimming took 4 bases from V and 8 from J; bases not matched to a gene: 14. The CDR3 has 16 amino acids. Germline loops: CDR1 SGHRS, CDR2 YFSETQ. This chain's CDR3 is CASSPNAGTGVYGYTF. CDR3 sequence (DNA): TGCGCCAGCAGCCCAAATGCCGGGACAGGGGTATACGGCTACACCTTC.

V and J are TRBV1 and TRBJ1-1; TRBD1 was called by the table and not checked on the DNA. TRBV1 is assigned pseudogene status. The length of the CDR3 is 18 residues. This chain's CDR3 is CTSSQPPADRGQNTEAFF. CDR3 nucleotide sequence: TGCACCAGCAGCCAGCCCCCTGCCGACAGGGGCCAGAACACTGAAGCTTTCTTT.

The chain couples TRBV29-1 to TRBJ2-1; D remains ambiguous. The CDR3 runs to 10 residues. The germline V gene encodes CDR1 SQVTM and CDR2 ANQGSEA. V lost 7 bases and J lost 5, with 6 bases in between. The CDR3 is CSGGNNEQFF. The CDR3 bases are TGCAGCGGAGGCAACAATGAGCAGTTCTTC.